Below are 8 T cell receptor beta chains sequenced from a single sample in a study of blood T cell repertoires in COVID-19. Data came from immunoSEQ multiplex PCR; TCRdb stores just in-frame clones and leaves some out. The sample lists about 470,000 clones; roughly 87% were seen once. Material: PBMCs or T cells enriched from blood (not recorded which). These receptors were taken from a woman under 30 who had recovered from COVID-19.

The chain recombines TRBV28 with TRBJ2-3; a possible D gene is TRBD1 (5 bases). Germline CDR1 is MDHEN and CDR2 is SYDVKM. V shed 5 bases and J shed 4 bases, with 7 bases lying between them. The CDR3 has 12 residues. The CDR3 loop reads CASSRQSDTQYF. Here the CDR3 DNA reads TGTGCCAGCAGTCGACAGTCAGATACGCAGTATTTT.

The V call is TRBV10-3, the J call TRBJ1-1; 9 bases are a match to TRBD1. The J segment lost 1 base and the V segment lost 10 bases, leaving 10 bases of the junction unmatched. CDR3 length equals 15 residues. Germline assignment: CDR1 ENHRY and CDR2 SYGVKD. CDR3 region: CATTAPGQGNTEAFF. DNA of the CDR3: TGTGCCACCACGGCTCCGGGACAGGGGAACACTGAAGCTTTCTTT.

The CDR3 region is CAWRSRARSYEQYF. The CDR3 DNA sequence: TGTGCCTGGAGATCGCGGGCCCGCTCCTACGAGCAGTACTTC. The genes are TRBV30 and TRBJ2-7, with TRBD2 as a possible D gene (5 bases). The CDR3 extends over 14 amino acids. Germline CDR1 reads GTSNPN; CDR2 reads SVGIG (reference sequence). V gave up 3 bases and J gave up 0 bases, with 12 bases separating them.

This rearrangement joins TRBV19 to TRBJ1-6; D perhaps matches TRBD1 (5 bases). The V end was cut by 4 bases, the J end by 2 bases, with 12 bases between. Per germline, CDR1 LNHDA and CDR2 SQIVND (reference sequence). This CDR3 region has 16 residues. CDR3 nucleotide sequence: TGTGCCAGTAGTAGCGCGGGACTTACCTATAATTCACCCCTCCACTTT. Translated: CASSSAGLTYNSPLHF.

The rearrangement joins TRBV3-1 (or the pseudogene TRBV3-2) to TRBJ1-2; TRBD1 matches 8 bases. The CDR3 runs to 16 residues. Germline V lookup: CDR1 LGHDT, CDR2 YNNKEL (reference sequence). Germline trimming cut 6 bases from V and 0 bases from J; bases unmatched to any gene: 9. The DNA for the CDR3 is TGTGCCAGCAGTTATGGACAGGGAGAAGCTAACTATGGCTACACCTTC. Translation gives CASSYGQGEANYGYTF.

CDR3 protein: CASSYSRGGEQYF. The CDR3 nucleotides read TGTGCCAGCAGTTACTCGAGGGGAGGCGAGCAGTACTTC. The chain employs TRBV6-5 and TRBJ2-7, with D perhaps matching TRBD2 (6 bases). V lost 0 bases to trimming and J lost 6 bases, with 9 bases between them. Per germline, CDR1 MNHEY and CDR2 SVGAGI. CDR3 length equals 13 residues.

The chain combines TRBV5-6 with TRBJ1-2, with D possibly TRBD1 on 5 matching bases. The CDR3 length is 14 residues. Trimming shortened V by 4 bases and J by 5 bases, and 15 bases separated the two germline ends. Germline V gene data show CDR1 as SGHDT and CDR2 as YYEEEE. CDR3 in DNA: TGTGCCAGCAGCCCTTCGGGGGGATATTATGGCTACACCTTC. Amino acid sequence: CASSPSGGYYGYTF.

The CDR3 DNA sequence: TGTGCCACCAGCCCGGGGGGCCTAAACTATGGCTACACCTTC. It is translated as CATSPGGLNYGYTF. The chain employs TRBV15 and TRBJ1-2, with D perhaps TRBD1 (6 bases). V gave up 5 bases and J gave up 2 bases, with 12 bases separating them. CDR1 and CDR2 (germline): LNHNV, YYDKDF (reference sequence). CDR3 length equals 14 residues.